This T cell receptor beta chain was sequenced in a study of response to subunit inactivated influenza vaccine. Each CDR3 protein gets one entry after TCRdb re-called the RT-PCR reads with MiXCR. The sample has approximately 530,000 distinct CDR3 sequences; approximately 7.8% are singletons. CDR1 LGHNA and CDR2 YSLEER come from the germline V gene. Between the trimmed V and J ends, which lost 0 bases and 0 bases, there was a span of 21 bases. The CDR3 is made up of 20 amino acids. Study-wide findings and caveats: Authors proposed each seasonal influenza vaccination draws in few new T cells.

This clonotype was observed a few times. Its antigen is still unknown. Here the sequenced sample was PBMCs from blood, taken around 25 months after vaccination. The chain carries TRBV4-3 and TRBJ2-1, with D perhaps TRBD2 (6 bases). This clonotype was obtained from a man aged 50 to 69 who received an inactivated influenza vaccine. The CDR3 is CASSQDVALATISSYNEQFF. As DNA, the CDR3 is TGCGCCAGCAGCCAAGATGTTGCGCTAGCGACTATCAGCTCCTACAATGAGCAGTTCTTC.